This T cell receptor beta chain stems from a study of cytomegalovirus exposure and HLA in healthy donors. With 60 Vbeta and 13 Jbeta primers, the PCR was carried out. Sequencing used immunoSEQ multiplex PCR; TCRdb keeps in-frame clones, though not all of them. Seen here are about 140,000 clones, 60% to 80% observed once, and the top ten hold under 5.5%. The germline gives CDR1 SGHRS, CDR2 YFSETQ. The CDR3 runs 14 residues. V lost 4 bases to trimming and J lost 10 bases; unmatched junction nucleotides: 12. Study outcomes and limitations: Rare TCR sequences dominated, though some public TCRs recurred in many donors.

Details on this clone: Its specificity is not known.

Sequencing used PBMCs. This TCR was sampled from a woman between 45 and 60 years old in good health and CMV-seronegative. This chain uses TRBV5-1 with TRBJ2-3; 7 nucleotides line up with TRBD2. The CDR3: CASSPGLLGRSQYF. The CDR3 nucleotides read TGCGCCAGCAGCCCGGGACTATTAGGGCGGTCGCAGTATTTT.